The TCR beta chain under discussion was sequenced for a study of T cell repertoires in cytomegalovirus infection. For the study at large: The public TCR beta signatures pointed to both CMV infection and matching HLA type.

Study results and limitations: HLA-C-restricted CMV clonotypes gave the most frequent clonotype in two of eight donors.

TCRdb fed the reads into MiXCR, producing one record per CDR3 protein. The sample carries fewer than 85,000 distinct CDR3 sequences, over 3.5% recorded once. This clonotype was found many times. Antigen: not known. CDR1 is SGHVT, CDR2 SQSDAQ, per germline. The V end was cut by 5 bases, the J end by 5 bases, with 23 bases between. The CDR3 consists of 17 residues. The V and J genes are TRBV7-4 and TRBJ2-3, with TRBD1 as a possible D gene (6 bases). Input material: PBMCs. The sequence was collected from a human donor in good health (CMV status not recorded). Some clones in this sample may be carry-over from other donors' samples. In DNA, the CDR3 is TGTGCCAGCAGCGTCAATCCAGGGACACCCACGGGAGATACGCAGTATTTT. It specifies CASSVNPGTPTGDTQYF.